A selection of T cell receptor beta chains follows, all from one sample in a study of shared T cell receptors in the human thymus. Clones were read by immunoSEQ multiplex PCR, and TCRdb kept only the in-frame ones, dropping some. Of about 730,000 clones in the sample, approximately 85% were seen once. These data were likewise used in another study, on human thymus T cells.

Sequenced input: thymocytes. These receptors all come from a girl younger than two with a congenital heart defect. CDR3s include the opening cysteine and the closing phenylalanine or tryptophan. The order of the fields is D gene, J gene, V gene, clone size, CDR3 protein, CDR3 DNA. D genes are given only for firm matches. A row's size may be missing; if present it is once, few, many or a size class.

d_call: TRBD1; j_call: TRBJ2-7; v_call: TRBV27; clone_size: NA; cdr3_aa: CASSFKPGQKKFYEQYF; cdr3_nt: TGTGCCAGCAGTTTTAAACCGGGACAGAAAAAGTTCTACGAGCAGTACTTC
d_call: NA; j_call: TRBJ2-1; v_call: TRBV28; clone_size: NA; cdr3_aa: CASSCPQGLGYNEQFF; cdr3_nt: TGTGCCAGCAGCTGCCCTCAGGGGCTTGGCTACAATGAGCAGTTCTTC
d_call: NA; j_call: TRBJ2-7; v_call: TRBV7-2; clone_size: NA; cdr3_aa: CASSLAQRIGVSDEQYF; cdr3_nt: TGTGCCAGCAGCTTAGCGCAGAGAATAGGGGTTTCGGACGAGCAGTACTTC
d_call: TRBD1; j_call: TRBJ1-2; v_call: TRBV28; clone_size: NA; cdr3_aa: CASRQDRILKYGYTF; cdr3_nt: TGTGCCAGCAGGCAGGACAGGATACTCAAGTATGGCTACACCTTC
d_call: TRBD1; j_call: TRBJ1-1; v_call: TRBV15; clone_size: NA; cdr3_aa: CATSSRQGEAFF; cdr3_nt: TGTGCCACCAGCAGTCGACAGGGTGAAGCTTTCTTT
d_call: NA; j_call: TRBJ1-2; v_call: TRBV28; clone_size: once; cdr3_aa: CASIQEGRQPSPNYGYTF; cdr3_nt: TGTGCCAGCATTCAGGAGGGGAGACAACCGTCACCTAACTATGGCTACACCTTC
d_call: TRBD2; j_call: TRBJ2-5; v_call: TRBV9; clone_size: NA; cdr3_aa: CASSELAGETQYF; cdr3_nt: TGTGCCAGCAGCGAACTAGCGGGAGAGACCCAGTACTTC
d_call: TRBD2; j_call: TRBJ2-4; v_call: TRBV7-2; clone_size: NA; cdr3_aa: CASSLERGGFAAKNIQYF; cdr3_nt: TGTGCCAGCAGCTTAGAACGGGGGGGCTTCGCGGCCAAAAACATTCAGTACTTC
d_call: NA; j_call: TRBJ1-1; v_call: TRBV2; clone_size: NA; cdr3_aa: CASSSTGRRNF; cdr3_nt: TGTGCCAGCAGTTCGACAGGCCGCCGAAACTTT
d_call: NA; j_call: TRBJ1-1; v_call: TRBV15; clone_size: NA; cdr3_aa: CATSRVEGEAFF; cdr3_nt: TGTGCCACCAGCAGAGTGGAGGGTGAAGCTTTCTTT
d_call: NA; j_call: TRBJ1-5; v_call: TRBV19; clone_size: NA; cdr3_aa: CASSRTRGQPQHF; cdr3_nt: TGTGCCAGTAGTCGAACAAGGGGTCAGCCCCAGCATTTT
d_call: TRBD1; j_call: TRBJ1-4; v_call: TRBV4-1; clone_size: NA; cdr3_aa: CASSQDEGGTGGTNEKLFF; cdr3_nt: TGCGCCAGCAGCCAAGATGAGGGTGGGACAGGGGGGACTAATGAAAAACTGTTTTTT
d_call: NA; j_call: TRBJ2-7; v_call: TRBV5-1; clone_size: once; cdr3_aa: CASSSHPDNYEQYF; cdr3_nt: TGCGCCAGCAGCTCCCATCCCGACAATTACGAGCAGTACTTC
d_call: TRBD2; j_call: TRBJ2-2; v_call: TRBV29-1; clone_size: NA; cdr3_aa: CSVPGLAGGSTNTGELFF; cdr3_nt: TGCAGCGTCCCGGGACTAGCGGGGGGCTCCACGAACACCGGGGAGCTGTTTTTT
d_call: NA; j_call: TRBJ1-2; v_call: TRBV21-1; clone_size: NA; cdr3_aa: CASSKRLDRRNYGYTF; cdr3_nt: TGTGCCAGCAGCAAGCGCTTGGACAGGAGGAACTATGGCTACACCTTC
d_call: NA; j_call: TRBJ2-4; v_call: TRBV5-5; clone_size: NA; cdr3_aa: CASSFAGAKNIQYF; cdr3_nt: TGTGCCAGCAGCTTTGCCGGGGCCAAAAACATTCAGTACTTC
d_call: NA; j_call: TRBJ1-1; v_call: TRBV19; clone_size: NA; cdr3_aa: CASSGVQGHTEAFF; cdr3_nt: TGTGCCAGTTCTGGGGTTCAGGGGCACACTGAAGCTTTCTTT
d_call: TRBD1; j_call: TRBJ2-1; v_call: TRBV7-9; clone_size: NA; cdr3_aa: CASRRLTDRGYYNEQFF; cdr3_nt: TGTGCCAGCAGACGACTAACGGACAGGGGTTATTACAATGAGCAGTTCTTC
d_call: TRBD2; j_call: TRBJ2-7; v_call: TRBV4-3; clone_size: NA; cdr3_aa: CASSRQVLAGVYEQYF; cdr3_nt: TGCGCCAGCAGCCGACAAGTACTAGCGGGGGTCTACGAGCAGTACTTC
d_call: NA; j_call: TRBJ1-5; v_call: TRBV19; clone_size: NA; cdr3_aa: CASSRDNSYSNQPQHF; cdr3_nt: TGTGCCAGTAGTAGAGACAATTCCTATAGCAATCAGCCCCAGCATTTT
d_call: NA; j_call: TRBJ2-7; v_call: TRBV10-3; clone_size: NA; cdr3_aa: CAISKRFPYEQYF; cdr3_nt: TGTGCCATCTCTAAAAGATTTCCCTACGAGCAGTACTTC
d_call: TRBD1; j_call: TRBJ1-1; v_call: TRBV19; clone_size: NA; cdr3_aa: CASPETGDPLLLPEAFF; cdr3_nt: TGTGCCAGTCCAGAGACAGGGGACCCTTTATTGCTCCCTGAAGCTTTCTTT
d_call: TRBD2; j_call: TRBJ2-5; v_call: TRBV5-1; clone_size: NA; cdr3_aa: CASSLSGGQETQYF; cdr3_nt: TGCGCCAGCAGCTTAAGCGGGGGACAAGAGACCCAGTACTTC
d_call: TRBD1; j_call: TRBJ1-1; v_call: TRBV25-1; clone_size: NA; cdr3_aa: CASSTGDETEAFF; cdr3_nt: TGTGCCAGCAGTACAGGGGACGAAACTGAAGCTTTCTTT
d_call: NA; j_call: TRBJ2-7; v_call: TRBV7-2; clone_size: NA; cdr3_aa: CASSLVTGRTYEQYF; cdr3_nt: TGTGCCAGCAGCTTAGTCACAGGCAGAACCTACGAGCAGTACTTC
d_call: TRBD1; j_call: TRBJ1-1; v_call: TRBV25-1; clone_size: NA; cdr3_aa: CASSEGRGKAFF; cdr3_nt: TGTGCCAGCAGTGAGGGCAGGGGGAAAGCTTTCTTT
d_call: TRBD2; j_call: TRBJ2-1; v_call: TRBV4-1; clone_size: NA; cdr3_aa: CASSRILAGAYNEQFF; cdr3_nt: TGCGCCAGCAGCCGAATACTAGCGGGGGCTTACAATGAGCAGTTCTTC
d_call: NA; j_call: TRBJ2-7; v_call: TRBV11-2; clone_size: NA; cdr3_aa: CASSFVPNVRPYEQYF; cdr3_nt: TGTGCCAGCAGCTTTGTGCCGAATGTGCGCCCTTACGAGCAGTACTTC
d_call: NA; j_call: TRBJ1-2; v_call: TRBV5-1; clone_size: NA; cdr3_aa: CASSLVEQKWYYGYTF; cdr3_nt: TGCGCCAGCAGCTTGGTGGAGCAGAAATGGTACTATGGCTACACCTTC
d_call: NA; j_call: TRBJ2-7; v_call: TRBV18; clone_size: NA; cdr3_aa: CASSTGGEQYF; cdr3_nt: TGTGCCAGCTCCACCGGAGGGGAGCAGTACTTC
d_call: NA; j_call: TRBJ2-2; v_call: TRBV2; clone_size: NA; cdr3_aa: CASSESQEAVSGELFF; cdr3_nt: TGTGCCAGCAGTGAATCCCAGGAGGCGGTCTCCGGGGAGCTGTTTTTT
d_call: NA; j_call: TRBJ2-7; v_call: TRBV18; clone_size: NA; cdr3_aa: CASSPPRVLYEQYF; cdr3_nt: TGTGCCAGCTCACCACCGAGAGTCCTCTACGAGCAGTACTTC